These 17 T cell receptor beta chains came from one sample sequenced in a study of CD8 T cells in ankylosing spondylitis. Study outcomes and limitations: For ankylosing spondylitis blood, a TCR beta motif of eight or nine highly homologous variants appeared characteristic.

In TCRdb, the 5' RACE reads were re-called with MiXCR into one record per CDR3 protein. The sample yields a few hundred thousand distinct CDR3 sequences, 20% to 25% seen once. Their target antigens are unknown. Sequencing was done on a sample of blood, either unsorted or a sorted T cell fraction (not recorded which). The receptors were gathered from a male donor with ankylosing spondylitis.

This clonotype was seen more than once but under ten times. Here the CDR3 reads CASSEGQVTDTQYF. CDR3 nucleotide sequence: TGTGCCAGCAGTGAGGGACAGGTAACAGATACGCAGTATTTT. The rearrangement joins TRBV2 to TRBJ2-3; 8 nucleotides line up with TRBD1. The germline gives CDR1 SNHLY, CDR2 FYNNEI. After removal of 3 bases from V and 3 bases from J, the junction contained 2 bases not matched to a gene. The CDR3 has 14 amino acids.

The rearrangement joins TRBV30 to TRBJ2-1, with D perhaps matching TRBD2 (5 bases). The germline gives CDR1 GTSNPN, CDR2 SVGIG (reference sequence). The CDR3 extends over 14 amino acids. Trimming removed 1 base from V and 4 bases from J, with 11 bases in between. As DNA, the CDR3 is TGTGCCTGGAGTGATCCGGGGTTGTACAATGAGCAGTTCTTC. Translation: CAWSDPGLYNEQFF.

This clonotype was seen only once. J is TRBJ2-3 and V is TRBV19; D gene uncertain. V dropped 6 bases and J dropped 1 base, with 5 bases sitting between them. The germline CDR1 and CDR2 sequences are LNHDA and SQIVND (reference sequence). The CDR3 has 12 residues. The CDR3 DNA reads TGTGCCAGTAGGGACGGCACAGATACGCAGTATTTT. Translating it yields CASRDGTDTQYF. The full variable domain, in which reference TRBV19 and TRBJ2-3 provide the parts outside the CDR3, is DGGITQSPKYLFRKEGQNVTLSCEQNLNHDAMYWYRQDPGQGLRLIYYSQIVNDFQKGDIAEGYSVSREKKESFPLTVTSAQKNPTAFYLCASRDGTDTQYFGPGTRLTVL.

This clonotype was found many times. CDR3 residues: CSADSGGGNTIYF. For the CDR3, the DNA is TGCAGCGCCGATTCGGGGGGTGGAAACACCATATATTTT. The genes are TRBV29-1 and TRBJ1-3, with a possible D match to TRBD1 (5 bases). CDR1 is SQVTM, CDR2 ANQGSEA, per germline. The CDR3 has 13 residues. V lost 7 bases, J lost 3 bases, and 13 bases lay in between.

The rearrangement uses TRBV29-1 and TRBJ2-2; 7 bases fit TRBD2. Looked up from germline, CDR1 is SQVTM and CDR2 is ANQGSEA. V lost 7 bases and J lost 3; bases outside the gene matches: 14. There are 16 residues in the CDR3. The CDR3 region is CSARGGGTGDTGELFF. For the CDR3, the DNA is TGCAGCGCTCGTGGCGGGGGAACGGGAGACACCGGGGAGCTGTTTTTT.

The chain links TRBV12-3 or TRBV12-4 to TRBJ1-1; D unresolved. V lost 5 bases and J lost 1, with 11 bases in between. The CDR3 loop spans 14 amino acids. The CDR3, as DNA: TGTGCCAGCAGTCGTACAGTACAGAACACTGAAGCTTTCTTT. Amino acids: CASSRTVQNTEAFF.

The rearrangement joins TRBV19 to TRBJ2-1; D not certain. The CDR3 contains 12 residues. Looked up from germline, CDR1 is LNHDA and CDR2 is SQIVND (reference sequence). V lost 2 bases and J 9 bases, leaving 8 bases between the germline ends. Written as DNA, the CDR3 is TGTGCCAGTAGTATATCAGCCAGTGAGCAGTTCTTC. Translated, it gives CASSISASEQFF.

V is TRBV5-1 and J is TRBJ2-1; 16 nucleotides agree with TRBD2. V was clipped by 3 bases and J by 5 bases; unmatched bases: 2. The CDR3 contains 16 residues. The germline V gene encodes CDR1 SGHRS and CDR2 YFSETQ. The CDR3 DNA reads TGCGCCAGCAGCTCGGGACTAGCGGGAGGGAACAATGAGCAGTTCTTC. This codes for CASSSGLAGGNNEQFF.

This clonotype appeared a few times. The rearrangement links TRBV20-1 to TRBJ2-1; 9 positions match TRBD2. Trimming cost V 1 base and J 4 bases; bases outside gene matches: 5. The V gene's germline CDR1 is DFQATT and CDR2 SNEGSKA (reference sequence). The CDR3 loop spans 15 amino acids. CDR3 loop: CSARVATSGYNEQFF. CDR3 sequence (DNA): TGCAGTGCTAGAGTTGCGACTAGCGGATACAATGAGCAGTTCTTC.

The table lists this clonotype with a few counts. V is TRBV29-1 and J is TRBJ1-2; possibly TRBD1 for D (5 bases). This CDR3 region has 14 residues. Trimming stripped 7 bases from V and 7 bases from J, with 22 bases between. Germline CDR1 SQVTM, CDR2 ANQGSEA. This CDR3 reads CSATQSSGSLGYTF. CDR3 DNA: TGCAGCGCCACCCAGTCGTCAGGGTCTCTTGGCTACACCTTC.

This clonotype was found a few times. This chain uses TRBV29-1 with TRBJ2-1, with 8 bases lining up with TRBD2. This CDR3 is 13 amino acids long. V lost 3 bases, J lost 7 bases, and 5 bases stayed unmatched. CDR1 is SQVTM and CDR2 is ANQGSEA in the germline V gene. The CDR3 nucleotides read TGCAGCGTTGACGGGACTAGGGGGAATGAGCAGTTCTTC. Protein: CSVDGTRGNEQFF.

V gene TRBV6-5 combines with J gene TRBJ2-1; TRBD2 aligns across 16 bases. There are 16 residues in the CDR3. The V gene's germline CDR1 is MNHEY and CDR2 SVGAGI. V shed 4 bases, J shed 8 bases, and the junction held 5 bases outside the gene matches. The DNA of the CDR3 is TGTGCCAGCAGTTCCGGGACTAGCGGGAGGGATGATGAGCAGTTCTTC. It translates to CASSSGTSGRDDEQFF.

In regard to this clonotype: The germline gene is not matched at one end of the junction; a read error may be the cause. The rearrangement joins TRBV7-7 to TRBJ2-2; 13 nucleotides align to TRBD2. The CDR3 covers 15 residues. CDR1 is SSHAT, CDR2 FNYEAQ, per germline (reference sequence). CDR3 in amino acids: CASSPRTSGSRELFF. CDR3 DNA sequence: TGTGCTAGCAGCCCCCGGACTAGCGGGAGCCGGGAGCTGTTTTTT.

This clonotype was seen at least ten times. The rearrangement links TRBV24-1 to TRBJ1-1, with a possible D match to TRBD1 (5 bases). V was trimmed by 7 bases and J by 5 bases, leaving 13 bases between them. CDR1 and CDR2 from the germline V gene are KGHDR and SFDVKD. The CDR3 totals 13 residues. The CDR3 reads CATSRDGKTEAFF. CDR3 nucleotide sequence: TGTGCCACCAGCCGGGACGGAAAAACTGAAGCTTTCTTT.

This clonotype has a count of ten or more. The J gene is TRBJ2-1, the V gene TRBV3-1; 7 bases align to TRBD2. V trimming: 4 bases; J trimming: 10 bases; junction bases outside the gene matches: 7. This CDR3 spans 13 amino acids. Germline lookup yields CDR1 LGHDT and CDR2 YNNKEL (reference sequence). This CDR3 is CASSPRGVGEQFF. For the CDR3, the DNA is TGTGCCAGCAGCCCCCGGGGGGTTGGCGAGCAGTTCTTC.

This rearrangement joins TRBV20-1 to TRBJ2-1; TRBD2 matches at 15 bases. The CDR3 spans 14 residues. Per the germline V gene, CDR1 is DFQATT and CDR2 is SNEGSKA (reference sequence). V shed 4 bases, J shed 7 bases, and the junction held 2 bases outside the gene matches. The CDR3 here is CSAIGTSGRNEQFF. CDR3 sequence (DNA): TGCAGTGCTATTGGGACTAGCGGGAGGAATGAGCAGTTCTTC.

The rearrangement uses TRBV15 and TRBJ2-7; a possible D gene is TRBD1 (5 bases). Trimming left V 1 base short and J 1 base short, with 8 bases between. Germline V gene data show CDR1 as LNHNV and CDR2 as YYDKDF (reference sequence). The CDR3 length is 14 residues. CDR3 nucleotides: TGTGCCACCAGCAGAGTTGCAGGGTCCTACGAGCAGTACTTC. It encodes CATSRVAGSYEQYF.